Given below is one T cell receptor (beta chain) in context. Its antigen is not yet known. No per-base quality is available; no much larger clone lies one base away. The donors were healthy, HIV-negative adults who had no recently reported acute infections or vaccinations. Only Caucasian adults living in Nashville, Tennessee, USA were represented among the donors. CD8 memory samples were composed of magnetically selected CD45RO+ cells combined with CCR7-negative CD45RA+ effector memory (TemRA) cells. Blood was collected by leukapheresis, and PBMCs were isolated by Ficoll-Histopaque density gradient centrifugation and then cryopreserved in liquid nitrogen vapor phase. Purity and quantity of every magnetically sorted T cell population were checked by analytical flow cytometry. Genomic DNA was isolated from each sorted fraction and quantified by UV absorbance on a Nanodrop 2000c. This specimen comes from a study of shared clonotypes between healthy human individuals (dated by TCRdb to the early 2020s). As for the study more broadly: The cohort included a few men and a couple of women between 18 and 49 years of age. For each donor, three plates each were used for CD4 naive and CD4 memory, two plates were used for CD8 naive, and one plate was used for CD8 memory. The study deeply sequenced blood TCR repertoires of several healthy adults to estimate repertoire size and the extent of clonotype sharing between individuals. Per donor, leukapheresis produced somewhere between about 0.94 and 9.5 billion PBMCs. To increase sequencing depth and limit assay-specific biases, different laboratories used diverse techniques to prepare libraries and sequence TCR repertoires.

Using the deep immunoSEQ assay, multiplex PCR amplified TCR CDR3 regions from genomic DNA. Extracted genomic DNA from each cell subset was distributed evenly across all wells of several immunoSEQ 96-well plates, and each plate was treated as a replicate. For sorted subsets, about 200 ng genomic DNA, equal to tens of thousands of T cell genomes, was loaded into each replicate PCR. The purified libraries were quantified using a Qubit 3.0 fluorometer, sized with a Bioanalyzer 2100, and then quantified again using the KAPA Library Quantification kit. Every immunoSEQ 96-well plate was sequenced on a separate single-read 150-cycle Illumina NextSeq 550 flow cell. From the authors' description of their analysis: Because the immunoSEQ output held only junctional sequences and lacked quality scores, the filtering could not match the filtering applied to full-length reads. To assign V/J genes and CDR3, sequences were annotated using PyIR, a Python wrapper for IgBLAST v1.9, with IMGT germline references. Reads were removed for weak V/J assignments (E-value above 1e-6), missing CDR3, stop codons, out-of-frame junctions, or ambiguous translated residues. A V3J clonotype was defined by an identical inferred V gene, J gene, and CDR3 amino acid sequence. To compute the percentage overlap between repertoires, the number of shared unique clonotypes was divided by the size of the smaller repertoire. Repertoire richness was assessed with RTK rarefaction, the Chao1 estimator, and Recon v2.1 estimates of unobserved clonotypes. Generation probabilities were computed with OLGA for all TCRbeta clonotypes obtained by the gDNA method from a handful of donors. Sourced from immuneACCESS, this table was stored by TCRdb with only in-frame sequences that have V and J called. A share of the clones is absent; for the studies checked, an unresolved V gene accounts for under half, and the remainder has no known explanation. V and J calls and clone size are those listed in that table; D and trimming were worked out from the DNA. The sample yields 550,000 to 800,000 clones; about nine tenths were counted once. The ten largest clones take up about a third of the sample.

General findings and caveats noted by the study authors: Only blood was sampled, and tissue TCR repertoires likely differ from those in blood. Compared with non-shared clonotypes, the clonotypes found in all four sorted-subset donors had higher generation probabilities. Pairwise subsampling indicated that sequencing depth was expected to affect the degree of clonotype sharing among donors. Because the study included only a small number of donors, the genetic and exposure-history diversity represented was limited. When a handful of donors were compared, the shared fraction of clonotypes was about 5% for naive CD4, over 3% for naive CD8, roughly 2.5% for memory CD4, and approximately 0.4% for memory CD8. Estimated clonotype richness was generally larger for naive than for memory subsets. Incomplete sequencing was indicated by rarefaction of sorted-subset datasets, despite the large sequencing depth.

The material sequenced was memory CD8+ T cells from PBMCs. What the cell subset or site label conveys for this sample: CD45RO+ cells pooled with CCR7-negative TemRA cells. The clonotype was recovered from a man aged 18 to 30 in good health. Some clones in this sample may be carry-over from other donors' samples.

The nucleotide sequence reads as follows: TGTGCCAGCAGCCCCTGGGACAGTAACTATGGCTACACCTTC. It is translated as CASSPWDSNYGYTF. This sequence uses TRBV9 and TRBJ1-2; TRBD1 matches 7 bases in the middle. The CDR3 holds 14 amino acids from the cysteine to the phenylalanine. CDR3 DNA is the only sequence kept; it has 42 bases, read in frame from the first base. The germline V gene sets CDR1 to SGDLS and CDR2 to YYNGEE. From V the trimming removes 4 bases and from J it removes 1 base, while the gene matches leave 4 bases of the junction unaccounted for.